Given below is one T cell receptor (beta chain) in context. The V gene end was trimmed by 3 bases and the J gene end by 2 bases; junction bases not matched to a gene: 6. The CDR3 totals 15 residues. Germline V CDR1 and CDR2: MNHNY, SVGAGI (reference sequence). This specimen belongs to a study of blood T cell repertoires in COVID-19. Study-wide context: Nucleic acid was either cDNA or gDNA, and it came from T cells, B-cell-depleted T cells, or PBMCs.

The method was immunoSEQ multiplex PCR; TCRdb's version includes in-frame clones alone and lacks a portion of them. The sample records more than 100,000 clones, roughly 87% being singletons. The sequence came from a human donor in a cohort sampled during active COVID-19. Sequences were obtained from peripheral blood. This chain uses TRBV6-6 with TRBJ2-7; 8 bases fit TRBD1. The CDR3 is CASSYLGQDTYEQYF. DNA of the CDR3: TGTGCCAGCAGTTATCTGGGACAGGACACCTACGAGCAGTACTTC.